This record concerns one T cell receptor (beta chain) sequence. This record comes from a study of blood T cell repertoires in COVID-19. TCRdb's table, derived via immunoSEQ multiplex PCR, lists solely in-frame clones and lacks some. The sample holds approximately 170,000 clones, 85% to 90% seen once. V lost 3 bases and J 6 bases, leaving 11 bases between the germline ends. This CDR3 has 13 residues. Germline V CDR1 and CDR2: SGHTA, FQGNSA. The rearrangement links TRBV7-2 to TRBJ1-2; D might be TRBD1 (6 bases). Sequenced: peripheral blood. The sequence derives from a man aged 45 to 65 who had recovered from COVID-19. In DNA, the CDR3 is TGTGCCAGCAGCTTCCGTGCAGGGGATGGCTACACCTTC. Translating it yields CASSFRAGDGYTF.